This T cell receptor (beta chain) came from a study of OX40 agonist ivuxolimab in advanced cancers. The germline gives CDR1 MNHNY, CDR2 SVGAGI (reference sequence). The CDR3 runs 16 residues. V dropped 0 bases and J dropped 4 bases, with 13 bases sitting between them. Profiling relied on immunoSEQ multiplex PCR, and the TCRdb table lists in-frame clones only, not all of them. The repertoire holds 77,000 or so clones, with roughly four fifths as singletons. The source was CD4+ or CD8+ T cells sorted from blood, collected in a trial of the OX40 agonist ivuxolimab. The chain links TRBV6-6 to TRBJ1-5; D not resolved. The sequence came from an adult with an advanced solid tumor such as melanoma, head and neck, liver or kidney cancer. The CDR3 DNA follows: TGTGCCAGCAGTTACTCGAGTGTGGGCGGGAATCAGCCCCAGCATTTT. Its translation is CASSYSSVGGNQPQHF.